A selection of T cell receptor beta chains follows, all from one sample in a study of T cells in Graves' hyperthyroidism and ophthalmopathy. MiXCR, run by TCRdb on the multiplex PCR reads, gives a single entry per CDR3 protein. The sample consists of under 650,000 distinct CDR3 sequences, roughly 15% of them appearing once. Sequencing was performed on blood. The source of these receptors is a woman aged 25-40 years with Graves' hyperthyroidism. Both conserved end residues are part of each CDR3. The order of the fields is D gene, CDR3 length, J gene, clone size, V gene, CDR3 protein, CDR3 DNA. The D gene is left open where the match is weak. Part of the rows lack a size; the others show once, few, many or a class for expanded clones.

NA 12 TRBJ2-5 many TRBV28 CASRGHQETQYF TGTGCCAGCAGGGGACACCAGGAGACCCAGTACTTC
NA 13 TRBJ2-7 few TRBV30 CAWCRSVPYEQYF TGTGCCTGGTGCCGTAGTGTCCCCTACGAGCAGTACTTC
NA 14 TRBJ2-7 many TRBV18 CASSPPSHSYEQYF TGTGCCAGCTCCCCGCCGAGCCATTCCTACGAGCAGTACTTC
TRBD2 17 TRBJ2-3 NA TRBV5-4 CASSFPPSGSGEDTQYF TGTGCCAGCAGCTTCCCTCCTAGCGGGAGTGGTGAAGATACGCAGTATTTT
TRBD2 16 TRBJ2-2 few TRBV19 CASSPGERESSGELFF TGTGCCAGTAGCCCAGGGGAGCGGGAGTCGTCCGGGGAGCTGTTTTTT
TRBD2 18 TRBJ2-3 many TRBV2 CASSEALRSSGSTDTQYF TGTGCCAGCAGTGAAGCGCTTCGGTCTAGCGGGAGCACAGATACGCAGTATTTT
TRBD2 15 TRBJ2-3 many TRBV28 CASSPPGLALDTQYF TGTGCCAGCAGTCCCCCGGGACTAGCTCTTGATACGCAGTATTTT
TRBD1 15 TRBJ2-1 few TRBV15 CATVRDRSSYNEQFF TGTGCCACCGTCCGGGACAGGAGCTCCTACAATGAGCAGTTCTTC
NA 15 TRBJ2-7 few TRBV15 CATSRDEGPTYEQYF TGTGCCACCAGCAGAGATGAGGGCCCTACCTACGAGCAGTACTTC
TRBD2 13 TRBJ2-7 many TRBV7-2 CASSLGLADEQYF TGTGCCAGCAGCTTAGGACTAGCGGACGAGCAGTACTTC
TRBD1 13 TRBJ1-6 many TRBV30 CAWTTGGHSPLHF TGTGCCTGGACTACAGGGGGACATTCACCCCTCCACTTT
NA 15 TRBJ2-6 NA TRBV28 CASTPRGAGANVLTF TGTGCCAGCACCCCCAGGGGAGCTGGGGCCAACGTCCTGACTTTC
TRBD1 15 TRBJ1-2 few TRBV9 CASSLRTGTGVGYTF TGTGCCAGCAGCTTAAGAACCGGGACAGGGGTTGGCTACACCTTC
NA 13 TRBJ2-5 many TRBV6-2/TRBV6-3 CASSYRRGETQYF TGTGCCAGCAGTTACCGGCGCGGAGAGACCCAGTACTTC
NA 13 TRBJ2-7 NA TRBV5-4 CASSSDYGNEQYF TGTGCCAGCAGTTCCGACTATGGAAACGAGCAGTACTTC
NA 13 TRBJ1-6 few TRBV20-1 CSLGRIYNSPLHF TGCAGCCTTGGGCGGATCTATAATTCACCCCTCCACTTT
NA 12 TRBJ1-6 NA TRBV12-3/TRBV12-4 CASSLGHSPLHF TGTGCCAGCAGTTTGGGTCATTCACCCCTCCACTTT
TRBD2 14 TRBJ2-7 few TRBV6-5 CASSYSGEGDEQYF TGTGCCAGCAGTTACTCCGGGGAGGGCGACGAGCAGTACTTC
TRBD1 16 TRBJ2-7 NA TRBV28 CASRKPGTGGSYEQYF TGTGCCAGCAGAAAACCCGGGACAGGAGGTTCCTACGAGCAGTACTTC
NA 14 TRBJ2-1 NA TRBV6-1 CASSGPPLANEQFF TGTGCCAGCAGCGGGCCCCCCCTGGCCAATGAGCAGTTCTTC
TRBD2 18 TRBJ2-7 NA TRBV4-1 CASSQVLLRREYKYEQYF TGCGCCAGCAGCCAAGTATTGTTGAGGCGGGAGTACAAGTACGAGCAGTACTTC
TRBD2 18 TRBJ2-1 NA TRBV7-3 CASSSGLAGGPSVNEQFF TGTGCCAGCAGCTCGGGACTAGCGGGAGGGCCCTCGGTTAATGAGCAGTTCTTC
NA 14 TRBJ1-5 many TRBV28 CASSFRSSNQPQHF TGTGCCAGCAGTTTTCGGAGTAGCAATCAGCCCCAGCATTTT
NA 11 TRBJ1-2 many TRBV29-1 CSVVENYGYTF TGCAGCGTTGTAGAAAACTATGGCTACACCTTC
NA 13 TRBJ2-7 many TRBV5-1 CASSYYRSDEQYF TGCGCCAGCAGCTATTACCGGAGTGACGAGCAGTACTTC
TRBD1 14 TRBJ2-7 NA TRBV2 CASSGTGWAYEQYF TGTGCCAGCAGCGGGACAGGTTGGGCCTACGAGCAGTACTTC
TRBD2 15 TRBJ2-5 NA TRBV7-3 CASSSLAGWLETQYF TGTGCCAGCAGCTCCTTAGCGGGTTGGTTGGAGACCCAGTACTTC
NA 16 TRBJ2-1 few TRBV28 CASSLPPGSTYNEQFF TGTGCCAGCAGTTTGCCCCCCGGGAGCACCTACAATGAGCAGTTCTTC
NA 14 TRBJ1-3 few TRBV27 CASSPGTSKNTIYF TGTGCCAGCAGTCCCGGGACGTCCAAAAACACCATATATTTT
NA 16 TRBJ2-5 many TRBV27 CASSFIGARPQETQYF TGTGCCAGCAGTTTCATTGGGGCCCGACCACAAGAGACCCAGTACTTC
NA 15 TRBJ2-4 NA TRBV7-9 CASSHHMTAKNIQYF TGTGCCAGCAGCCACCATATGACGGCCAAAAACATTCAGTACTTC